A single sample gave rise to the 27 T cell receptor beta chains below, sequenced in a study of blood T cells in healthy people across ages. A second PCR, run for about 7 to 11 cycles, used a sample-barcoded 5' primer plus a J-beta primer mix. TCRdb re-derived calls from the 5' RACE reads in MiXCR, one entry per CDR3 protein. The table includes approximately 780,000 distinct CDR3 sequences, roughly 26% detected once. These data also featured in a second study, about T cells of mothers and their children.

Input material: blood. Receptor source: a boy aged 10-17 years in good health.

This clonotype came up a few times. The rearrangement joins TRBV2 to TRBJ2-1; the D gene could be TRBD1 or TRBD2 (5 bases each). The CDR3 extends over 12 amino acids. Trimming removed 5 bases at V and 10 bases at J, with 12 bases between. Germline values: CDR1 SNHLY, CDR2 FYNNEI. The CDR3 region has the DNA TGTGCCAGCAGTCCAGGGACGAGGGAGCAGTTCTTC. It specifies CASSPGTREQFF.

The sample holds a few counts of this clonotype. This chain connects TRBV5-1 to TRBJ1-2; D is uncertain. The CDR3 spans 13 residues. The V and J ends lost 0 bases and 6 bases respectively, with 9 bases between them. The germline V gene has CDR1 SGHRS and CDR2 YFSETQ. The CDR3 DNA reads TGCGCCAGCAGCTTGGAATACCCGCATGGCTACACCTTC. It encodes CASSLEYPHGYTF.

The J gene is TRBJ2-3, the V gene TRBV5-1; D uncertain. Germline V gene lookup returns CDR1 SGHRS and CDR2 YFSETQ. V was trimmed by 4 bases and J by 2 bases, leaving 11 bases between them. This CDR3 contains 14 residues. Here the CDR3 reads CASSPWSYTDTQYF. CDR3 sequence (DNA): TGCGCCAGCAGCCCCTGGTCCTACACAGATACGCAGTATTTT.

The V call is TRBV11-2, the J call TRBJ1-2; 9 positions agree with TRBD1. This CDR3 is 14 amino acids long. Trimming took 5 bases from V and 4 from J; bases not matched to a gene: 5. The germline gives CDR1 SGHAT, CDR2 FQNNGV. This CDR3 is CASSRDRDIYGYTF. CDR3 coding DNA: TGTGCCAGCAGCCGGGACAGGGATATCTATGGCTACACCTTC.

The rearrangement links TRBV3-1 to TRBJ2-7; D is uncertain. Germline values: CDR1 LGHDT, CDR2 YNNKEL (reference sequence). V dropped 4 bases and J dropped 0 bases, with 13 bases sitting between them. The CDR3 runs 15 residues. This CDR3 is CASSPLGQSSYEQYF. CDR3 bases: TGTGCCAGCAGCCCCCTGGGCCAGAGCTCCTACGAGCAGTACTTC.

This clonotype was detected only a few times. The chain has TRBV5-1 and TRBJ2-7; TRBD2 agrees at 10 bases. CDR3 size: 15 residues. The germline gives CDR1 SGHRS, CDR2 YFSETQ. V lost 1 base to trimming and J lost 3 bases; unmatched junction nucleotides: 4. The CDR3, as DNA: TGCGCCAGCAGCTTGAGGACTAGCGGATACTACGAGCAGTACTTC. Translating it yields CASSLRTSGYYEQYF.

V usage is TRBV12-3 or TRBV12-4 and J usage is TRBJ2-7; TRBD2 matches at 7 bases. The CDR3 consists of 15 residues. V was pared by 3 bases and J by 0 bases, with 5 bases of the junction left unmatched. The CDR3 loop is CASSFVGGSSYEQYF. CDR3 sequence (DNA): TGTGCCAGCAGTTTTGTCGGGGGGAGCTCCTACGAGCAGTACTTC.

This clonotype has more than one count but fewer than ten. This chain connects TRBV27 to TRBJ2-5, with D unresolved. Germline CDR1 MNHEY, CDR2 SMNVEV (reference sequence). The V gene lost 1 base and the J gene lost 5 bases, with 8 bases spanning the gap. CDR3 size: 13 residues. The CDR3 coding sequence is TGTGCCAGCAGTTTATACTTCCGGGAGACCCAGTACTTC. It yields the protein CASSLYFRETQYF.

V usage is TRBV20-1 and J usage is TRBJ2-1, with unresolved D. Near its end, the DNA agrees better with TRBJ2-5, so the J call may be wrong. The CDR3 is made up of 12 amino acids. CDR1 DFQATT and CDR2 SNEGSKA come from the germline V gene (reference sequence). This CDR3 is CSAPDVGETQYF. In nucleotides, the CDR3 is TGCAGTGCTCCGGACGTGGGCGAGACCCAGTACTTC.

The CDR3 nucleotides are TGCGCCAGCAGCTCAAGTCCCGGGACAGGTTCGGCCTCTGAAGCTTTCTTT. Amino acid sequence: CASSSSPGTGSASEAFF. The chain is built from TRBV5-1 and TRBJ1-1; 8 bases are a match to TRBD1. The CDR3 has 17 residues. The germline V gene encodes CDR1 SGHRS and CDR2 YFSETQ. V lost 3 bases and J lost 6; bases outside the gene matches: 16.

CDR3 bases: TGTGCCACCAGCAGAGACCGGGACATTCAGTACTTC. Encoded protein: CATSRDRDIQYF. V usage is TRBV15 and J usage is TRBJ2-4; D gene unclear. The germline V gene has CDR1 LNHNV and CDR2 YYDKDF (reference sequence). V was clipped by 0 bases and J by 8 bases, with 5 bases between them. This CDR3 spans 12 amino acids.

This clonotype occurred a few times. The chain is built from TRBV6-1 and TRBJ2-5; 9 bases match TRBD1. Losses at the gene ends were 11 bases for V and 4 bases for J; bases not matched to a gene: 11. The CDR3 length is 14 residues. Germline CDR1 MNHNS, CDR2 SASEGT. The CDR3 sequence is CAGRTGDFRETQYF. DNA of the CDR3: TGTGCCGGCCGGACAGGGGACTTCCGAGAGACCCAGTACTTC.

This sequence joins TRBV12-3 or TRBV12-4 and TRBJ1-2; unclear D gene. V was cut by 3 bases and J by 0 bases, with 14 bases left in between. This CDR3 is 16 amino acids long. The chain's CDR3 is CASSFASAAPNYGYTF. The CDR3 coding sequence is TGTGCCAGCAGTTTCGCAAGTGCGGCCCCTAACTATGGCTACACCTTC.

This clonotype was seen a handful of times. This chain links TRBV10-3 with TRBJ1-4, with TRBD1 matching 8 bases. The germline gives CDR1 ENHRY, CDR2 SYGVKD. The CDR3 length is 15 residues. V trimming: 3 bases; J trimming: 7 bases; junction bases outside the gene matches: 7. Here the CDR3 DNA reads TGTGCCATCAGTGAAGGGACAGGCCGGAGTGAAAAACTGTTTTTT. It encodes CAISEGTGRSEKLFF.

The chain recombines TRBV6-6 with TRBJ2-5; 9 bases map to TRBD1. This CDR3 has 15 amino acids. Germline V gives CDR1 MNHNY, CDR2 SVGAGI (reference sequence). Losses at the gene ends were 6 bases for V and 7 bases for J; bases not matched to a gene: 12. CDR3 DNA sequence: TGTGCCAGCAGGTATCCGGGACAGGGAATGGGGACCCAGTACTTC. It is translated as CASRYPGQGMGTQYF.

This CDR3 reads CASSQFGPGATEAFF. In nucleotides, the CDR3 is TGCGCCAGCAGCCAGTTTGGGCCGGGGGCCACTGAAGCTTTCTTT. The V gene is TRBV4-1, the J gene TRBJ1-1; a possible D gene is TRBD1 (6 bases). This CDR3 contains 15 residues. CDR1 and CDR2 from the germline V gene are MGHRA and YSYEKL. V lost 3 bases and J lost 4, with 15 bases in between.

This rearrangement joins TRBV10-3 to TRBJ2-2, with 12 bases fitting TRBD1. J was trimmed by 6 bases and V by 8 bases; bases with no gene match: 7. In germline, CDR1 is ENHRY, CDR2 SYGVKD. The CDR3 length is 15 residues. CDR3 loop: CAIGVGTGGSGELFF. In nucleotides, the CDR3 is TGTGCCATCGGGGTCGGGACAGGGGGCTCCGGGGAGCTGTTTTTT.

CDR3 loop: CASSRVFNSPLHF. CDR3 nucleotides: TGTGCCAGCTCCAGGGTCTTTAATTCACCCCTCCACTTT. The chain uses TRBV27 and TRBJ1-6, with D perhaps TRBD1 (5 bases). Germline V CDR1 and CDR2: MNHEY, SMNVEV (reference sequence). This CDR3 is built from 13 residues. The germline V and J ends were trimmed by 8 bases and 6 bases, with 11 bases remaining between them.

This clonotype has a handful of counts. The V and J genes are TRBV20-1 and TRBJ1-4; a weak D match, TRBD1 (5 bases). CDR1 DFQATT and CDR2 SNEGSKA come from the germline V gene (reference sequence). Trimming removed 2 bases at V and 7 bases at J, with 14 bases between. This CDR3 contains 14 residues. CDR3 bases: TGCAGTGCTAGACCTCCCGGTGGGACTGAAAAACTGTTTTTT. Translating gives CSARPPGGTEKLFF.

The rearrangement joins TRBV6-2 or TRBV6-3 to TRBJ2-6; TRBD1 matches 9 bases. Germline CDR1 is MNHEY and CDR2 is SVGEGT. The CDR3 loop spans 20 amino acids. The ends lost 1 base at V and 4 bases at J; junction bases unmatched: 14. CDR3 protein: CASSYFMRKDRGTGANVLTF. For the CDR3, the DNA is TGTGCCAGCAGTTACTTCATGAGAAAGGACAGGGGAACCGGGGCCAACGTCCTGACTTTC.

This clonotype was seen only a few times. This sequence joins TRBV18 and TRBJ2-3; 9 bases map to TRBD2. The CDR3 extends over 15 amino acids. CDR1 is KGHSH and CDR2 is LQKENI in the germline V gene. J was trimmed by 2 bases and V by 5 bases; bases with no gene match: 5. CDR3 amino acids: CASSSGLAPTDTQYF. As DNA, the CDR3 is TGTGCCAGCTCATCTGGACTAGCGCCCACAGATACGCAGTATTTT. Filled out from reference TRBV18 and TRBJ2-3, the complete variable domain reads NAGVMQNPRHLVRRRGQEARLRCSPMKGHSHVYWYRQLPEEGLKFMVYLQKENIIDESGMPKERFSAEFPKEGPSILRIQQVVRGDSAAYFCASSSGLAPTDTQYFGPGTRLTVL.

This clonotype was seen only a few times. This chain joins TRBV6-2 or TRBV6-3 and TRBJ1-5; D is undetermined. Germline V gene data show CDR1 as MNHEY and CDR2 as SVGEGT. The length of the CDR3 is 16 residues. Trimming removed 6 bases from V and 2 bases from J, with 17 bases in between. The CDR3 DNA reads TGTGCCAGCAGGGACCCCCAGGTTCTGGGCAATCAGCCCCAGCATTTT. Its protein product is CASRDPQVLGNQPQHF.

Here the CDR3 reads CASSIGRGGARETQYF. For the CDR3, the DNA is TGTGCCAGTAGTATAGGGCGAGGGGGAGCACGGGAGACCCAGTACTTC. The chain carries TRBV19 and TRBJ2-5; D is perhaps TRBD1 (6 bases). CDR1 is LNHDA and CDR2 is SQIVND in the germline V gene (reference sequence). CDR3 size: 16 residues. V lost 1 base, J lost 5 bases, and 17 bases lay in between.

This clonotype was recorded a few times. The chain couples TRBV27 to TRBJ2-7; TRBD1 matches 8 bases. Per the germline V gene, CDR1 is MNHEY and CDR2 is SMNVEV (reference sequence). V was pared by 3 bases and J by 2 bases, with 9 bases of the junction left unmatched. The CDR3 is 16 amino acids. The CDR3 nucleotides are TGTGCCAGCAGTTTGTTTGGACAGGGTCTCCCCTACGAGCAGTACTTC. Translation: CASSLFGQGLPYEQYF.

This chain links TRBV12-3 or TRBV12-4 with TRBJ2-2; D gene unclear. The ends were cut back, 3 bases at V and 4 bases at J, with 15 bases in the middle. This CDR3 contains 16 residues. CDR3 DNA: TGTGCCAGCAGTTTCGGTGGACGGGTGGGCACCGGGGAGCTGTTTTTT. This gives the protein CASSFGGRVGTGELFF.

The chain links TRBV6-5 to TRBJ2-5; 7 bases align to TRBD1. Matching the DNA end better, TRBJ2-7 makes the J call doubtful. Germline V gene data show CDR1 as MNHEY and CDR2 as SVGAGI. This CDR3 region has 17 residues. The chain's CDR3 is CASSYDSRPTGPYEQYF. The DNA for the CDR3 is TGTGCCAGCAGTTACGACAGTCGGCCGACAGGGCCGTACGAGCAGTACTTC.

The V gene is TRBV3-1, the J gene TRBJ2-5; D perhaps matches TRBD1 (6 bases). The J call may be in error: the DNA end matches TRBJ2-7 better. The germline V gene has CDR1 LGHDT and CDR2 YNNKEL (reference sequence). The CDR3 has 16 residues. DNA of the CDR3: TGTGCCAGCAGCCAAGATGGGCTCCAGGGGCACTACGAGCAGTACTTC. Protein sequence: CASSQDGLQGHYEQYF.